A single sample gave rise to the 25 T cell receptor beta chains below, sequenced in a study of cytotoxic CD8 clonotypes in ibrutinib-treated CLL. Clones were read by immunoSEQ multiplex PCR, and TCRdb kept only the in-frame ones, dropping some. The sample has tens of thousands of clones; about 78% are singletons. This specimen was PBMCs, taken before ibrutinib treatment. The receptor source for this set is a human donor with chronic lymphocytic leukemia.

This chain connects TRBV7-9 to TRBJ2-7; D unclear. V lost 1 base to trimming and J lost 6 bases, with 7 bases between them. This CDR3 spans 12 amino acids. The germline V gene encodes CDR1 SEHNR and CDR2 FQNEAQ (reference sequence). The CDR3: CASSLVSSEQYF. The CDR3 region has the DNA TGTGCCAGCAGCTTAGTAAGTTCCGAGCAGTACTTC. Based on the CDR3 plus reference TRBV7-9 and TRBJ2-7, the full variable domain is DTGVSQNPRHKITKRGQNVTFRCDPISEHNRLYWYRQTLGQGPEFLTYFQNEAQLEKSRLLSDRFSAERPKGSFSTLEIQRTEQGDSAMYLCASSLVSSEQYFGPGTRLTVT.

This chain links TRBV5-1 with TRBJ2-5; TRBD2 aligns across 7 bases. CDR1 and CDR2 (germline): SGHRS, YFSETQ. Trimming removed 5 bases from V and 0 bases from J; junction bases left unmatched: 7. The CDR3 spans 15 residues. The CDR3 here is CASRISGRYQETQYF. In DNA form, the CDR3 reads TGCGCCAGCAGGATTAGCGGGCGGTACCAAGAGACCCAGTACTTC.

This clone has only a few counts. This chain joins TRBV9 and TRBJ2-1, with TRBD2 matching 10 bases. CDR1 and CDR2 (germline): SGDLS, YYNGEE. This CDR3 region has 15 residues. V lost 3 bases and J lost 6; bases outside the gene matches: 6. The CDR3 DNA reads TGTGCCAGCAGCGATCTAGCGGGAGCGTTCAATGAGCAGTTCTTC. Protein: CASSDLAGAFNEQFF.

The CDR3 bases are TGCGCCAGCAGCACGGACAAGGAGACCCAGTACTTC. Amino acid sequence: CASSTDKETQYF. The chain is built from TRBV5-1 and TRBJ2-5, with D possibly matching TRBD1 (5 bases). The CDR3 loop spans 12 amino acids. Germline CDR1 and CDR2: SGHRS and YFSETQ. V lost 4 bases and J lost 5, with 9 bases in between.

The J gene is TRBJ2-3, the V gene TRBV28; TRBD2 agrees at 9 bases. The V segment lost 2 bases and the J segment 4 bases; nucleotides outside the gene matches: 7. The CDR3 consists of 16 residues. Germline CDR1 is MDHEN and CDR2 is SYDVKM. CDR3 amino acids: CASSLGIAGVPDTQYF. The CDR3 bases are TGTGCCAGCAGTTTAGGAATAGCGGGAGTTCCAGATACGCAGTATTTT.

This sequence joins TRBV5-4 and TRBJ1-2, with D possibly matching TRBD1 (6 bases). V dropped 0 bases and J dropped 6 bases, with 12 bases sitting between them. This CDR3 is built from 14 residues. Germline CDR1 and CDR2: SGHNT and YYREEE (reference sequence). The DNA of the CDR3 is TGTGCCAGCAGCTTGGGGAGGGGGGTAGATGGCTACACCTTC. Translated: CASSLGRGVDGYTF.

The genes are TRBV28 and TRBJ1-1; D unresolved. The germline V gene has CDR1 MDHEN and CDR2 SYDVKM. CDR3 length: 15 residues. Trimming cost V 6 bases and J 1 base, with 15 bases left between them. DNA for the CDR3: TGTGCCAGCAGCATCTTTGGTGCGGAGAACACTGAAGCTTTCTTT. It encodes CASSIFGAENTEAFF.

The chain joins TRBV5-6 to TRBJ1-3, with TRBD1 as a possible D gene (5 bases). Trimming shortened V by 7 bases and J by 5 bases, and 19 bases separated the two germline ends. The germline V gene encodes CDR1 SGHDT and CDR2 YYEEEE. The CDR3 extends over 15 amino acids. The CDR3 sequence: CASASFGEGRNTIYF. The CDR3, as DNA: TGTGCCAGCGCCTCCTTCGGGGAGGGGAGAAACACCATATATTTT.

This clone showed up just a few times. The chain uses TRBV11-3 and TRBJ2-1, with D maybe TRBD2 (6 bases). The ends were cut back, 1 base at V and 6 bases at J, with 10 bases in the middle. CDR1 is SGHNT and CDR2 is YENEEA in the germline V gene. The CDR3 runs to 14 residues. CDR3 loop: CASSLAGAPNEQFF. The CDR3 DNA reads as TGTGCCAGCAGCTTAGCGGGAGCCCCCAATGAGCAGTTCTTC.

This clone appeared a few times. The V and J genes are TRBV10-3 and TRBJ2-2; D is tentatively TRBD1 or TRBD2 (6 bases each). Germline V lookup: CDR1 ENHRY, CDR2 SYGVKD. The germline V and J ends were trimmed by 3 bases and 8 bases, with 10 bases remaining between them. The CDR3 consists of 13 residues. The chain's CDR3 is CAISDRGPGELFF. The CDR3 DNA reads TGTGCCATCAGTGATCGGGGGCCAGGGGAGCTGTTTTTT.

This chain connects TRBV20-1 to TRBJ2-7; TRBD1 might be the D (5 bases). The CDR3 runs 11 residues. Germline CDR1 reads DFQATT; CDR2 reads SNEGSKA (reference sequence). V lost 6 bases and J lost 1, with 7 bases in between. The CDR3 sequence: CSARVSYEQYF. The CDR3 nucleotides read TGCAGTGCCAGGGTTTCCTACGAGCAGTACTTC.

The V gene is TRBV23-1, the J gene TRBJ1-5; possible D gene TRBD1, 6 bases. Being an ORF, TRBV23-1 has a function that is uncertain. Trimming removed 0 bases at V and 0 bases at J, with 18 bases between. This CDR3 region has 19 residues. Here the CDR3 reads CASSQSWWREGDSNQPQHF. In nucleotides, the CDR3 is TGCGCCAGCAGTCAATCGTGGTGGAGGGAGGGGGATAGCAATCAGCCCCAGCATTTT.

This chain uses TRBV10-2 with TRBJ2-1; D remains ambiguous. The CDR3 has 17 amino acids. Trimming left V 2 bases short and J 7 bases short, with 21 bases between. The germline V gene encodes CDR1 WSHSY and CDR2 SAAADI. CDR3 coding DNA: TGCGCCAGCAGTGAGGAGTTCCGACGGAAGACGAAAAATGAGCAGTTCTTC. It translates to CASSEEFRRKTKNEQFF.

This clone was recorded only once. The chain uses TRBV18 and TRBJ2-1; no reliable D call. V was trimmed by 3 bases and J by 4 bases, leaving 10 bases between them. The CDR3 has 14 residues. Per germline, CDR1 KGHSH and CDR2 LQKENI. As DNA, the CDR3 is TGTGCCAGCTCACCGACCACGGAATACAATGAGCAGTTCTTC. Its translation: CASSPTTEYNEQFF.

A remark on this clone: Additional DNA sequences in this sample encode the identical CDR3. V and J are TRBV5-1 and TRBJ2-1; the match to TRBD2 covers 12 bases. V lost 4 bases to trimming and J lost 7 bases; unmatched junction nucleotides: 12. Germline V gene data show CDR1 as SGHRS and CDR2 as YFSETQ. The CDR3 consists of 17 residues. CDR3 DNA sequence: TGCGCCAGCAGCCCCGAAATACTAGCGGGAGGAGGGAATGAGCAGTTCTTC. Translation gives CASSPEILAGGGNEQFF.

CDR3 residues: CASSLDSTGGDTEAFF. As DNA, the CDR3 is TGTGCCAGCAGCTTGGACTCGACAGGGGGCGATACTGAAGCTTTCTTT. The genes are TRBV5-4 and TRBJ1-1; 10 bases agree with TRBD1. This CDR3 is built from 16 residues. Germline V gives CDR1 SGHNT, CDR2 YYREEE (reference sequence). V lost 0 bases to trimming and J lost 5 bases; unmatched junction nucleotides: 7.

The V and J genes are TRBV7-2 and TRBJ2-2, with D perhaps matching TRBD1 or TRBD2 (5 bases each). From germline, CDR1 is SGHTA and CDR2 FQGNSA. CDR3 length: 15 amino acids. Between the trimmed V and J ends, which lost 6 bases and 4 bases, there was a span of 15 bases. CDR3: CASRQGAGSTGELFF. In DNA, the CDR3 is TGTGCCAGCAGGCAAGGGGCAGGGAGCACCGGGGAGCTGTTTTTT.

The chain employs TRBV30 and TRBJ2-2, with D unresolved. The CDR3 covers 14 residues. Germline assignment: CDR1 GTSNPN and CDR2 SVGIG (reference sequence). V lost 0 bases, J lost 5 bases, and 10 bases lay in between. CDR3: CAWSVILETGELFF. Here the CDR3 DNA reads TGTGCCTGGAGTGTAATTCTGGAAACCGGGGAGCTGTTTTTT.

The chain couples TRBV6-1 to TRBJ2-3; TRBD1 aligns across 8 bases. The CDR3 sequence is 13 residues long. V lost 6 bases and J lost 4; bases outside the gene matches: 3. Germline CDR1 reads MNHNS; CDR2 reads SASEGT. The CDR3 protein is CASRPQGADTQYF. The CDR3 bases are TGTGCCAGCAGGCCACAGGGGGCAGATACGCAGTATTTT.

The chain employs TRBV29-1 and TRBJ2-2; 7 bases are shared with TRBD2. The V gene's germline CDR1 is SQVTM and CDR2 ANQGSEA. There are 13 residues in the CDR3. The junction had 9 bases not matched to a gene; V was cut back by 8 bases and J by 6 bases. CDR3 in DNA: TGCAGCAGCGGCGGGGGTCAGGCCGGGGAGCTGTTTTTT. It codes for CSSGGGQAGELFF.

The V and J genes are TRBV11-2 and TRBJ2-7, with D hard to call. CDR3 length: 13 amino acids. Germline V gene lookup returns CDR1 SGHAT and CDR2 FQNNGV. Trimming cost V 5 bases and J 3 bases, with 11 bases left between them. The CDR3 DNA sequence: TGTGCCAGCAGCCCATTGGGGAACTACGAGCAGTACTTC. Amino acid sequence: CASSPLGNYEQYF.

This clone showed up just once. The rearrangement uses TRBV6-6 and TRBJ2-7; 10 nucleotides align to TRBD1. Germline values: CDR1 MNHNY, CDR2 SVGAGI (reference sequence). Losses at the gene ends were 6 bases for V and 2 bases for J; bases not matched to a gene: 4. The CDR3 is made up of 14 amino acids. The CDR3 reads CASSTGTGAYEQYF. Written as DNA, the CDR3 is TGTGCCAGCAGCACCGGGACAGGGGCCTACGAGCAGTACTTC.

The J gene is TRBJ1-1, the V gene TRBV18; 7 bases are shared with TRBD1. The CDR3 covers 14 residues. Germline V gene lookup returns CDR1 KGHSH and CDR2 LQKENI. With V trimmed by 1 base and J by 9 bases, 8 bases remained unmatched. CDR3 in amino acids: CASSPLHRDSKAFF. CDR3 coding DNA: TGTGCCAGCTCACCACTCCACCGGGACAGTAAAGCTTTCTTT.

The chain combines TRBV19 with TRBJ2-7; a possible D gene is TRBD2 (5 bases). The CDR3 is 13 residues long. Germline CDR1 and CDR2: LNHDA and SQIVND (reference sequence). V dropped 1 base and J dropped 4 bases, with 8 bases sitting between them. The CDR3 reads CASSIGTGYEQYF. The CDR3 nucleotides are TGTGCCAGTAGTATAGGTACGGGGTACGAGCAGTACTTC.

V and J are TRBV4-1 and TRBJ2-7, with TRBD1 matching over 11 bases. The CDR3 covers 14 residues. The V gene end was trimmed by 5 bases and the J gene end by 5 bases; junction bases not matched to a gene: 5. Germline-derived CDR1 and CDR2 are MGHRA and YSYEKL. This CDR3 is CASSYGQGADEQYF. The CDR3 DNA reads TGCGCCAGCAGCTACGGACAGGGGGCCGACGAGCAGTACTTC.